This is a list of T cell receptor beta chains from one sample in a study of T cell responses to AZD1222 COVID-19 vaccine. Generated by immunoSEQ multiplex PCR, the TCRdb table keeps only in-frame clones and is missing some. Among roughly 120,000 clones listed, more than 85% were seen once. The material was peripheral blood, obtained on day 0 of AZD1222 vaccination. These receptors all stem from an adult in good health. CDR3s include the opening cysteine and the closing phenylalanine or tryptophan.

v_gene	j_gene	CDR3aa
TRBV29-1	TRBJ1-1	CSPRTLMNTEAFF
TRBV19	TRBJ2-1	CASSISDTHEQFF
TRBV5-1	TRBJ2-1	CASRGSLSYNEQFF
TRBV7-3	TRBJ2-3	CASSLPSDTQYF
TRBV2	TRBJ2-1	CASSDFVRGRWSGRNYNEQFF
TRBV10-3	TRBJ1-1	CAISRTGRTEAFF
TRBV5-1	TRBJ2-3	CASSGTGGTDTQYF
TRBV6-5	TRBJ2-1	CASAPRDRYHEQFF
TRBV9	TRBJ2-1	CASSVGDRGLNEQFF
TRBV11-2	TRBJ1-2	CASTPSVNYGYTF
TRBV5-1	TRBJ2-7	CASSYQGMSYEQYF
TRBV27	TRBJ2-2	CASSFGAGAGTGELFF
TRBV6-5	TRBJ2-7	CASRRNSYLHEQYF
TRBV28	TRBJ1-2	CASSFTGGGNYGYTF
TRBV6-5	TRBJ2-3	CASRMDSSTDTQYF
TRBV19	TRBJ1-4	CASSILNPGAAEKLFF
TRBV13	TRBJ1-1	CASSLGGSPFEAFF
TRBV28	TRBJ2-1	CASSTFWEFGDNEQFF
TRBV2	TRBJ1-6	CASSARGGNSPLHF
TRBV19	TRBJ2-7	CASSNGPSYEQYF
TRBV5-1	TRBJ1-6	CASSSGQGASPLHF
TRBV27	TRBJ2-7	CASSLKGLGTYEQYF
TRBV27	TRBJ1-2	CASSLVGGDDGYTF
TRBV5-1	TRBJ2-1	CASSRDGNYNEQFF
TRBV25-1	TRBJ1-1	CASRRHLTWGTEAFF
TRBV19	TRBJ1-6	CASSQGQGRSPLHF
TRBV20-1	TRBJ2-7	CSASTLYEQYF
TRBV28	TRBJ1-2	CASSSPGAQRQANYGYTF
TRBV7-9	TRBJ1-1	CASSLGRNPMNTEAFF
TRBV28	TRBJ1-2	CASSLFRGLQDYGYTF
TRBV3-1/TRBV3-2	TRBJ1-2	CASSPSWGRGRGYTF
TRBV27	TRBJ2-7	CASSPRDTFSYEQYF
TRBV11-2	TRBJ1-6	CASSPTTVNYNSPLHF
TRBV11-2	TRBJ2-7	CASSLDKGPKEQYF
TRBV7-9	TRBJ2-3	CASSLGTGGSDTQYF
TRBV7-9	TRBJ2-3	CASFSWSLSTDTQYF
TRBV7-9	TRBJ1-1	CASSLGRTGAAEAFF
TRBV13	TRBJ1-4	CASSGGWDEKLFF
TRBV29-1	TRBJ2-2	CSAMTSGANTGELFF
TRBV2	TRBJ1-1	CASSVGEAFF
TRBV6-5	TRBJ2-1	CASSLELRSYNEQFF
TRBV28	TRBJ2-5	CASSSVGVAGSAKTQYF
TRBV11-1	TRBJ1-5	CASSQDRGLGQPQHF
TRBV25-1	TRBJ2-3	CASRFADTQYF
TRBV5-4	TRBJ1-2	CASSPQPGRDYGYTF
TRBV28	TRBJ1-2	CASSANLERIYGYTF
TRBV30	TRBJ1-2	CAWIATGTGLGYTF
TRBV19	TRBJ1-2	CATRQGIAGYTF
TRBV18	TRBJ1-3	CASSRETGPSGNTIYF
TRBV5-4	TRBJ2-7	CASSTSPQGADEQYF
TRBV11-2	TRBJ2-4	CASSSLSGAKNIQYF
TRBV4-1	TRBJ2-7	CASSQGSGRASYEQYF
TRBV11-2	TRBJ1-2	CASSLAGGHYGYTF
TRBV2	TRBJ1-1	CASSVSLAHTEAFF
TRBV19	TRBJ1-1	CASSTSRRGTEAFF